One and the same sample provided the 21 T cell receptor beta chains below, sequenced in a study of Graves' ophthalmopathy and Graves' hyperthyroidism (dated by TCRdb to 2016 to 2019). This sample was sequenced with an Illumina HiSeq 2000. For repertoire sequencing, TCR beta CDR3 regions were amplified from RNA transcripts. A first-round RT-PCR used HTBI primers with the Qiagen OneStep RT-PCR kit, followed by a second-round multiplex PCR, size selection and purification. TCRdb passed the public sequencing reads through fastp at Q25 and MiXCR, retaining productive beta sequences. Each CDR3 protein appears once, grouped with its most common genes and DNA. This sample is represented by under 350,000 distinct CDR3 sequences; about 17% of them were singletons. Roughly an eighth of the sample is in the top ten clones. The sample consisted of peripheral blood. The source is an adult man with Graves' ophthalmopathy.

This clonotype appeared many times. The chain couples TRBV7-2 to TRBJ1-1, with D perhaps TRBD1 (5 bases). V was clipped by 2 bases and J by 5 bases, with 12 bases between them. The CDR3 runs 14 residues. The germline V gene encodes CDR1 SGHTA and CDR2 FQGNSA. CDR3 DNA sequence: TGTGCCAGCAGCTTAAGGCAGGGAGGTACTGAAGCTTTCTTT. This gives the protein CASSLRQGGTEAFF.

This clonotype was counted at least ten times. The chain recombines TRBV19 with TRBJ1-5; D is uncertain. The V and J ends lost 4 bases and 0 bases respectively, with 10 bases between them. This CDR3 is built from 15 residues. Germline V gene data show CDR1 as LNHDA and CDR2 as SQIVND (reference sequence). CDR3 protein: CASSNNPYSNQPQHF. The CDR3 bases are TGTGCCAGTAGTAACAACCCCTATAGCAATCAGCCCCAGCATTTT.

In this sample, this clonotype turned up many times. The chain couples TRBV4-1 to TRBJ2-7; TRBD1 aligns across 10 bases. The germline gives CDR1 MGHRA, CDR2 YSYEKL. The CDR3 consists of 15 residues. V was clipped by 0 bases and J by 9 bases; unmatched bases: 8. CDR3: CASSQDTGTGDVQYF. CDR3 in DNA: TGCGCCAGCAGCCAAGATACAGGGACAGGGGATGTGCAGTACTTC.

DNA of the CDR3: TGTGCCAGCAGACAACTAGCGGGAGGGGTCTACGAGCAGTACTTC. This translates into CASRQLAGGVYEQYF. The V gene is TRBV27, the J gene TRBJ2-7, with 13 bases aligning to TRBD2. V shed 6 bases, J shed 3 bases, and the junction held 5 bases outside the gene matches. The germline V gene has CDR1 MNHEY and CDR2 SMNVEV (reference sequence). The CDR3 covers 15 residues.

This chain links TRBV7-2 with TRBJ2-7; TRBD1 matches 7 bases. Germline assignment: CDR1 SGHTA and CDR2 FQGNSA. Trimming cost V 3 bases and J 3 bases; bases outside gene matches: 8. The CDR3 has 15 residues. The CDR3 nucleotides read TGTGCCAGCAGCTTCTTCGGACAGGCGAACTACGAGCAGTACTTC. This encodes CASSFFGQANYEQYF.

The J gene is TRBJ2-7, the V gene TRBV6-1, with TRBD1 identical over 7 bases. The CDR3 covers 12 residues. Germline-derived CDR1 and CDR2 are MNHNS and SASEGT. V trimming: 7 bases; J trimming: 4 bases; junction bases outside the gene matches: 4. The CDR3 bases are TGTGCCAGCATCGGACAGGAATACGAGCAGTACTTC. Its protein product is CASIGQEYEQYF.

There are many counts of this clonotype. The chain combines TRBV4-3 with TRBJ1-6; 9 positions agree with TRBD1. The trim removed 2 bases at V and 10 bases at J, leaving 9 bases unmatched. The CDR3 runs 16 residues. CDR1 LGHNA and CDR2 YSLEER come from the germline V gene. The CDR3 DNA sequence: TGCGCCAGCAGCCAACAGGCGGGACAGGGAAGGTCACCCCTCCACTTT. As protein: CASSQQAGQGRSPLHF.

This clonotype has ten or more counts. The genes are TRBV12-3 or TRBV12-4 and TRBJ1-1, with unresolved D. This CDR3 spans 14 amino acids. Trimming took 3 bases from V and 3 from J, leaving 11 bases between them. CDR3 amino acids: CASSFSSPDTEAFF. In nucleotides, the CDR3 is TGTGCCAGCAGTTTTTCCTCACCCGACACTGAAGCTTTCTTT.

This clonotype was found many times. CDR3 bases: TGCGCCAGCAGCCGACTCGTGGACGGATCCTACGAGCAGTACTTC. Translated, it gives CASSRLVDGSYEQYF. The chain is built from TRBV5-1 and TRBJ2-7; D unresolved. The V gene's germline CDR1 is SGHRS and CDR2 YFSETQ. V was trimmed by 4 bases and J by 1 base, leaving 15 bases between them. The CDR3 has 15 amino acids.

In its sample, this clonotype was seen many times. The chain recombines TRBV20-1 with TRBJ2-2; 10 bases map to TRBD2. The trim removed 6 bases at V and 2 bases at J, leaving 12 bases unmatched. CDR3 size: 17 residues. CDR1 is DFQATT, CDR2 SNEGSKA, per germline (reference sequence). CDR3 protein: CSAPGASGRHNTGELFF. The CDR3 DNA follows: TGCAGTGCCCCAGGGGCTAGCGGGAGACACAACACCGGGGAGCTGTTTTTT.

This clonotype was observed at least ten times. The rearrangement uses TRBV6-5 and TRBJ2-5; no clear D gene. Trimming cost V 6 bases and J 2 bases, with 13 bases left between them. This CDR3 is 14 amino acids long. CDR1 is MNHEY and CDR2 is SVGAGI in the germline V gene. CDR3: CASSHHSSQETQYF. In nucleotides, the CDR3 is TGTGCCAGCAGCCACCATTCGTCGCAAGAGACCCAGTACTTC.

At least ten counts were recorded for this clonotype. This rearrangement joins TRBV2 to TRBJ2-2; D is uncertain. The V gene lost 7 bases and the J gene lost 2 bases, with 11 bases spanning the gap. Germline lookup yields CDR1 SNHLY and CDR2 FYNNEI. The CDR3 is 14 residues long. CDR3 sequence reads: CASTSLGNTGELFF. The CDR3 DNA reads TGTGCCAGCACCAGCCTGGGTAACACCGGGGAGCTGTTTTTT. Looking up the rest from reference TRBV2 and TRBJ2-2 gives the full variable domain: EPEVTQTPSHQVTQMGQEVILRCVPISNHLYFYWYRQILGQKVEFLVSFYNNEISEKSEIFDDQFSVERPDGSNFTLKIRSTKLEDSAMYFCASTSLGNTGELFFGEGSRLTVL.

This clonotype was detected ten times or more. The chain is built from TRBV7-3 and TRBJ2-7; 12 positions match TRBD2. The CDR3 is made up of 14 amino acids. Germline CDR1 SGHTA, CDR2 FQGTGA. Germline trimming cut 5 bases from V and 6 bases from J; bases unmatched to any gene: 5. Here the CDR3 DNA reads TGTGCCAGCAGCCCTAGCGGGAGGGCCGGCGAGCAGTACTTC. It specifies CASSPSGRAGEQYF.

There are a few counts of this clonotype. The chain uses TRBV7-9 and TRBJ1-1; 7 bases fit TRBD1. This CDR3 is built from 14 residues. From germline, CDR1 is SEHNR and CDR2 FQNEAQ (reference sequence). The trim removed 6 bases at V and 4 bases at J, leaving 8 bases unmatched. Written as DNA, the CDR3 is TGTGCCAGCAGTAAAAGACAGGGTGGCACTGAAGCTTTCTTT. Its translation: CASSKRQGGTEAFF.

V is TRBV19 and J is TRBJ2-1; TRBD2 is a possible D gene (6 bases). Deletions cut 11 bases from V and 0 bases from J, with 14 bases between. There are 14 residues in the CDR3. Looked up from germline, CDR1 is LNHDA and CDR2 is SQIVND (reference sequence). The CDR3 loop is CASRLGSSYNEQFF. The CDR3 DNA is TGTGCCTCACGCCTCGGGAGCTCCTACAATGAGCAGTTCTTC.

Points on this clonotype: Germline and junction disagree at one end, which may indicate a read error. The CDR3, as DNA: TGTGCCAGCAGCCGGAGGCCGGGACAGGGTTACATCTTC. Translating gives CASSRRPGQGYIF. V gene TRBV7-6 combines with J gene TRBJ1-2; 9 nucleotides agree with TRBD1. CDR1 SGHVS and CDR2 FNYEAQ come from the germline V gene. The CDR3 totals 13 residues.

V is TRBV27 and J is TRBJ2-7, with no clear D. CDR1 is MNHEY, CDR2 SMNVEV, per germline (reference sequence). The CDR3 extends over 15 amino acids. Trimming removed 5 bases at V and 0 bases at J, with 14 bases between. The CDR3 bases are TGTGCCAGCAGTGTCCTGGGGTCGAGCTCCTACGAGCAGTACTTC. Protein: CASSVLGSSSYEQYF.

This clonotype was counted ten times or more. In nucleotides, the CDR3 is TGTGCCAGCAGTTTTATTACATCGGGGGAAGGCTACACCTTC. It specifies CASSFITSGEGYTF. This chain connects TRBV28 to TRBJ1-2; weak D call: TRBD1 (5 bases). The CDR3 covers 14 residues. CDR1 and CDR2 from the germline V gene are MDHEN and SYDVKM. V was clipped by 3 bases and J by 8 bases, with 16 bases between them.

The gene calls are TRBV13 and TRBJ2-7; 7 bases align to TRBD2. This CDR3 spans 15 amino acids. Trimming removed 5 bases from V and 3 bases from J; junction bases left unmatched: 10. CDR1 PRHDT and CDR2 FYEKMQ come from the germline V gene (reference sequence). The DNA of the CDR3 is TGTGCCAGCAGCCGCCTGGGCGGGAGCGGCTACGAGCAGTACTTC. Amino acid sequence: CASSRLGGSGYEQYF. The full variable domain, rest sourced from reference TRBV13 and TRBJ2-7, is AAGVIQSPRHLIKEKRETATLKCYPIPRHDTVYWYQQGPGQDPQFLISFYEKMQSDKGSIPDRFSAQQFSDYHSELNMSSLELGDSALYFCASSRLGGSGYEQYFGPGTRLTVT.

This clonotype was observed at least ten times. V and J are TRBV20-1 and TRBJ1-2, with D possibly TRBD1 on 5 matching bases. Germline V gives CDR1 DFQATT, CDR2 SNEGSKA (reference sequence). Trimming took 1 base from V and 2 from J, leaving 11 bases between them. This CDR3 spans 14 amino acids. The CDR3 nucleotides read TGCAGTGCTAGAGCTGGGGCAGGGAACTATGGCTACACCTTC. As protein: CSARAGAGNYGYTF.

This clonotype was counted once. CDR3 sequence: CASSYLSSNQPQHF. CDR3 in DNA: TGTGCCAGCAGTTACCTTTCTAGCAATCAGCCCCAGCATTTT. The chain is built from TRBV6-5 and TRBJ1-5; D gene ambiguous. The germline V and J ends were trimmed by 2 bases and 0 bases, with 5 bases remaining between them. Germline V CDR1 and CDR2: MNHEY, SVGAGI. The CDR3 consists of 14 residues.